This TCR beta chain was captured in a study of early T cells in non-severe SARS-CoV-2 infection (dated by TCRdb to about 2021). Regarding the research as a whole: TCR sequencing used bulk RNA from unsorted whole blood, so alpha and beta chains could not be paired. Paper-wide results and their limitations: VDJdb matching was skewed toward anti-spike CD8 responses, so virus-specific expansions were likely underestimated and private and CD4 specificities were missed.

This clonotype appeared a few times. Its antigen is not yet known. The sample holds no much larger clone one base away, and base qualities are not on file. Library method: 5' RACE. Sequencing was performed on a NextSeq 500. The TCR library protocol attached unique molecular identifiers to individual cDNA molecules to correct for sequencing error and PCR bias. Both TCR alpha and beta chains were sequenced, and tight co-correlation was observed between alpha and beta sequence abundances in each sample. The paper's data handling went like this. V gene, J gene and CDR3 annotation of TCR sequences was performed with Decombinator V4. Expanded TCRs were defined as changing significantly between any two time points under a Poisson model with p below 0.0001. TCR abundances were normalised to the total number of TCRs sequenced in each sample and reported as counts per million. MAIT TCRs were defined by TRAV1-2 paired with TRAJ12, TRAJ20 or TRAJ33, and iNKT TCRs by TRAV10 paired with TRAJ18. VDJdb, accessed 1 November 2021, was searched for CMV, EBV and SARS-CoV-2 annotated TCRs, with TCRs annotated for multiple antigens excluded. Starting from the raw public reads, TCRdb applied fastp trimming at Q25, assembled clones with MiXCR and retained in-frame beta chains. Rows are combined by CDR3 protein, so each entry shows the most common genes and DNA. None of the V and J calls come from the authors' own analysis; TCRdb made them. For this sample there are about 130,000 distinct CDR3 sequences; under 15% appear just once. Of the sample, less than 25% is held by the ten largest clones.

Set within a cohort of healthcare workers in London, UK, this nested case-control study involved weekly PCR testing of nasopharyngeal swabs along with blood sampling. Healthcare workers were recruited during the week of the UK lockdown, between 23 and 31 March 2020, and followed weekly for up to about 15 weeks. Its CDR3 holds 13 amino acids, cysteine through phenylalanine. Only the CDR3 region is kept as DNA, spanning 39 bases read in frame from base 1. According to the germline V gene, CDR1 reads MGHRA and CDR2 reads YSYEKL. A distance of 10 bases separates the germline ends of V and J, which lose 0 bases and 8 bases respectively.

The sequence joins TRBV4-1 to TRBJ1-1; the D gene assignment is ambiguous. Sequenced material: whole blood. The origin of this receptor is an adult who was a healthcare worker with PCR-confirmed SARS-CoV-2 infection or an uninfected control (not recorded which). The CDR3 loop reads CASSQDLRTEAFF. The nucleotide sequence reads as follows: TGCGCCAGCAGCCAAGATCTGAGAACAGAAGCTTTCTTT.